This T cell receptor beta chain was found in a study of T cells in narcolepsy. Across the whole study: Enrolled donors included narcolepsy type 1 or type 2 patients and healthy controls.

This CDR3 has 10 residues. Germline V lookup: CDR1 SNHLY, CDR2 FYNNEI. Deletions cut 5 bases from V and 7 bases from J, with 6 bases between. This table comes from immunoSEQ multiplex PCR, and its TCRdb copy is limited to in-frame clones, with some not included. This sample has roughly 15,000 clones, with 85% found just once. A word on this clone: The target antigen is unknown.

Study-wide points: Healthy controls reportedly lacked the autoreactive clonotypes serially found in patients' blood. No autoreactive T cell clone sequences appeared in some memory CD4+ repertoires. Comparing one patient's CSF and blood CD4+ clonotypes highlighted HCRT- and TRIB2-specific autoreactive clonotypes.

This TCR came from a human donor in good health. What was sequenced was memory (CD45RA-) CD4+ T cells from blood. This chain joins TRBV2 and TRBJ2-7, with D possibly being TRBD1 (5 bases). The CDR3 here is CASSKGEQYF. CDR3 bases: TGTGCCAGCAGTAAGGGGGAGCAGTACTTC. The whole variable domain, filled in from reference TRBV2 and TRBJ2-7, reads EPEVTQTPSHQVTQMGQEVILRCVPISNHLYFYWYRQILGQKVEFLVSFYNNEISEKSEIFDDQFSVERPDGSNFTLKIRSTKLEDSAMYFCASSKGEQYFGPGTRLTVT.